This TCR beta chain appears in the sequencing data of a study of cytomegalovirus exposure and HLA in healthy donors (dated by TCRdb to 2015 to 2018). In terms of the full investigation: An earlier analysis of 587 of the donors reported under 300 Gb of sequence data and 117 million unique TCR beta sequences obtained from about 170 million T cells. An early release that covered fewer than 800 HLA-typed donors contained about 290 gigabases of sequencing data and 85 million to 100 million unique TCR sequences. The genetic ancestry cluster associated with self-reported Caucasian donors included 80% to 90% of the roughly 390 genotyped donors. The study aimed to test whether cataloging public T cell receptors could reveal signatures of past pathogen exposure. The T cell repertoires of around 730 subjects were profiled by immunosequencing and related to cytomegalovirus serostatus. Along with the roughly 670-subject first cohort, a separate validation cohort of some 130 different subjects was used. To predict cytomegalovirus infection status, the study combined high-throughput TCR immunosequencing, statistical association of individual TCRs with disease status, and machine learning. A later analysis re-analyzed previously published TCR beta repertoires from about 600 donors and added high-resolution HLA genotyping to study TCR occurrence patterns. Rather than using new phenotypic data, the later analysis identified candidate immune exposures from TCR beta sequences and from how often those sequences occurred across donors. To decide whether each TCR beta V gene segment behaved as functional or pseudogenic, an earlier analysis of over 500 of the donors relied on high-throughput TCR beta sequencing. Donor age, sex, ethnicity and CMV serostatus were compiled alongside the repertoire data. In a later genetic analysis, genome-wide SNP genotypes for about 65% of the roughly 670 donors were used, and that subset was treated as a discovery cohort. All discovery cohort repertoires had been generated using a single sequencing platform. HLA typing included class I and class II loci at four-digit resolution. Typing coverage varied by locus: about 620-640 donors for A, B, C, DRB1 and DQB1; roughly 520 for DQA1; about 570 for DPA1; around 490 for DPB1. Because of strong linkage in the cohort, roughly five DR-DQ haplotypes were treated as single units for association and clustering. Across about 370 genotyped donors of the cohort, an average of about 200,000 unique TCR beta nucleotide sequences per donor were sequenced, and approximately 17% of those sequences were non-productive. Beyond this particular receptor, the publication reports: Because counts were too low, about 18 rarely observed V segments, including chromosome 9 orphons, were left out of the earlier analysis of 500 to 750 of the donors. In a later genetic analysis, a missense DCLRE1C variant was associated with V-gene and J-gene trimming of TCR beta chains, and the association was replicated in an independent cohort. A cluster of highly shared sequence variants was judged likely to be a technical artifact of the sequencing pipeline. Most CMV-associated TCR beta chains appeared to be HLA-restricted in a later analysis, and the HLA associations seemed to be driven largely by CMV exposure. Most TCR sequences were seen in very few donors, while some public TCRs were found in many individuals. Immune exposure information for the cohort was limited to CMV serostatus. When HLA alleles, especially DR and DQ, strongly co-occurred, TCR associations were difficult to assign to individual alleles. The study gave a list of 150 to 200 TCR beta chains associated with cytomegalovirus. In this cohort, only TCR beta chains were sequenced, and detectable features were limited by the absence of alpha or paired-chain data. Linkage disequilibrium might explain the correlated functional status among segregating V segments, but an unknown experimental factor could not be ruled out. In a later analysis, HLA-associated TCR beta chains were found to be more clonally expanded and to have lower generation probabilities than equally common non-associated chains. In a later analysis, 16,951 TCR beta sequences were associated with specific HLA alleles at a false discovery rate of 0.05. Roughly uniform sequencing depth across donors was assumed in presence/absence analyses, although this assumption may not hold. In an earlier analysis of some 540 of the donors, most TCR beta V segments appeared in productive rearrangements about 90% or about 30% of the time, broadly matching IMGT annotations. According to a later genetic analysis, donors in an Asian-associated ancestry cluster had fewer N-insertions in productive TCRs than the approximately 670-donor mean. Because HLA typing was missing for some donors at each locus, association tests included only the typed subset. According to a later analysis, parvovirus B19, influenza, CMV and Epstein-Barr virus appeared linked to several top co-occurrence clusters. According to the authors, the approach could potentially be generalized to other disease states and immunological phenotypes. In vitro tests confirmed that a few of the cytomegalovirus-associated TCR beta chains recognize cytomegalovirus antigens. The classifier was reported to diagnose cytomegalovirus status with high specificity and sensitivity in both the original cohort and the validation cohort. A later analysis found that TCR association rates varied across HLA loci, with DRB1 alleles showing the most associated TCRs and HLA-C alleles the fewest. Because the 87-base-pair reads could not distinguish some IMGT-functional V segments, including TRBV6-2 and TRBV6-3, those segments were excluded. A further reported finding was that TCR beta sequences accurately predicted the HLA-A and HLA-B alleles for most subjects in the first cohort.

This clone registers as medium-sized (0.01 to 0.1%) within its sample. Its recognized antigen is unknown. Base qualities are missing; no much larger clone stands one base away. From cysteine to phenylalanine, the CDR3 is 12 amino acids long. The retained sequence is limited to the CDR3, 36 bases, with the frame set at the first base. The CDR1 and CDR2 encoded by the germline V gene are SGHDT and YYEEEE. The germline ends are 13 bases apart after V is trimmed by 1 base and J by 12 bases. The cohort comprised around 700 healthy bone marrow donors. Cohort members were all nominally healthy when sampled, although unrecorded immune exposures were likely present. The donor tested CMV seronegative and was one of the 352 seronegative cohort members. A peripheral blood sample was collected from each donor, and TCR beta sequencing was performed on peripheral blood mononuclear cells. The Qiagen DNeasy Blood Extraction Kit was used to extract genomic DNA from the blood cell samples.

The protocol used for the library was the immunoSEQ multiplex PCR assay. For the multiplex PCR, a mixture combining 60 forward primers for TCR Vbeta segments and 13 reverse primers for TCR Jbeta segments was used. Amplification of the CDR3 region of rearranged TCR beta genes was performed with a multiplex PCR assay on genomic DNA. Amplified TCR beta libraries were sequenced as 87-base-pair reads on the Illumina HiSeq System. The authors' analysis ran thus. A later analysis counted 65 million to 90 million unique TCR beta chains across the 666 repertoires, and some 11 million of these chains were shared by at least two donors. To remove PCR and sequencing errors, raw reads were error-corrected and collapsed into unique sequences using a nearest-neighbor algorithm that merged closely related sequences. To assign V, D and J gene segments, CDR3 sequences were aligned to IMGT reference sequences. For a sequence to be retained, a match of at least six nucleotides to both a V gene segment and a J gene segment was required. Rearrangements were called productive when the CDR3 lacked stop codons and stayed in frame with V and J; all others were non-productive. CDR3 was defined by IMGT convention, running from the second conserved V-encoded cysteine to the conserved J-encoded phenylalanine. The earlier analysis of roughly 590 of the donors excluded any sequence lacking an unambiguous match to a single V gene segment. In an earlier analysis of several hundred of the donors, a V segment was called functional when productive rearrangements were above 56.7%, and segregating when the standard deviation between donors exceeded 5%. A statistical classification framework was developed to diagnose cytomegalovirus status using the catalog of TCR beta chain sequences. In a later analysis, TCR nucleotide sequences were compared against IMGT/GENE-DB human TR gene sequences so that V and J genes could be assigned. The TCRdist pipeline was used in a later analysis to assign CDR3 sequences and most-parsimonious VDJ recombination scenarios. In a later analysis, every TCR beta chain was defined by the combination of its CDR3 amino acid sequence and its V-gene family, and reads without a unique V-gene family were dropped. A later analysis removed 600 or so highly shared, low-generation-probability nucleotide sequences to deal with suspected cross-contamination and a sequencing artifact. A later analysis calculated a clonal expansion index for each public chain from normalized within-repertoire ranks of inferred template counts. A later analysis computed generation probabilities with a VDJ recombination model fitted to out-of-frame rearrangements, and checked the results against IGoR. Hypergeometric tests were used in a later analysis to score TCR-TCR, TCR-HLA and TCR-CMV co-occurrence, with a repertoire-size bias correction applied to the TCR pairs. To estimate false discovery rates, a later analysis permuted the HLA or CMV assignments 20 times. In a later analysis, co-occurring TCRs were grouped using DBSCAN, with TCRdist sequence similarity added in when clustering inside HLA-allele-positive subsets. Repertoires with fewer than 30,000 or more than 120,000 public chains were left out of co-occurrence clustering, as were about 5 repertoires with anomalous nucleotide sharing. TCRdb stores this immuneACCESS table with in-frame sequences only. Part of the clones is absent; in the studies checked, under half of the shortfall reflects unresolved V genes, and no reason is known for the rest. Clone size and V and J calls were adopted from that table, with D and trimming inferred from the DNA. The sample profile shows 35,000 to 45,000 clones; roughly half of them were found once. The top ten clonotypes cover approximately 6% of the sample.

Here the chain combines TRBV5-6 and TRBJ1-1; TRBD1 could be the D gene, as 5 bases match. The source material was PBMCs. The source of this sequence is a man in his 60s in good health and CMV-seronegative. The sequenced DNA: TGTGCCAGCAGCTTGCGGGCAGGGTGGACTTTCTTT. Its protein is CASSLRAGWTFF.